These 27 T cell receptor beta chains were all obtained from the same sample, sequenced in a study of vaccination effects on CD4 cells after COVID-19. Clones were read by immunoSEQ multiplex PCR, and TCRdb kept only the in-frame ones, dropping some. The table has approximately 61,000 clones, around 73% seen once. Before sequencing, viral peptide pools were used by the ViraFEST assay to expand antigen-specific CD4+ T cells. Following culture for approximately 11 days, CD4+ T cells were isolated. As their vaccination, participants received two doses of either BNT162b2 or mRNA-1273. These receptors' targets are unknown. The sequencing used CD4+ T cells from PBMCs cultured with HCoV-229E spike peptides, collected after COVID-19 vaccination. The source is a human donor who received a COVID-19 vaccine.

In its sample, this clone was seen once. The chain employs TRBV19 and TRBJ1-4, with 10 bases aligning to TRBD1. The CDR3 contains 14 residues. CDR1 and CDR2 from the germline V gene are LNHDA and SQIVND (reference sequence). With 7 bases clipped from V and 7 bases from J, the junction kept 6 bases outside the gene matches. The CDR3, as DNA: TGTGCCAGTACCAGACAGGGGGCTTCTGAAAAACTGTTTTTT. This codes for CASTRQGASEKLFF.

V gene TRBV1 combines with J gene TRBJ2-7; the D call TRBD1 from the table was never checked on the DNA. TRBV1 is a pseudogene locus. The CDR3 totals 16 residues. The CDR3 coding sequence is TGCACCAGCAGCCAAGATCGATCCAGGCGACGCTACGAGCAGTACGTC. The encoded protein is CTSSQDRSRRRYEQYV.

The chain carries TRBV11-1 and TRBJ1-1, with 10 bases that match TRBD1. The V segment lost 4 bases and the J segment 5 bases; nucleotides outside the gene matches: 7. The CDR3 contains 15 residues. Germline loops: CDR1 SGHAT, CDR2 FQDESV (reference sequence). CDR3: CASSSHPGQGTEAFF. CDR3 DNA sequence: TGTGCCAGCAGCTCCCACCCGGGACAGGGGACTGAAGCTTTCTTT.

This rearrangement joins TRBV4-1 to TRBJ2-2, with D possibly TRBD1 on 5 matching bases. Germline V gene data show CDR1 as MGHRA and CDR2 as YSYEKL. The CDR3 runs to 17 residues. V was trimmed by 0 bases and J by 2 bases, leaving 13 bases between them. The CDR3 is CASSQETPRANTGELFF. CDR3 nucleotides: TGCGCCAGCAGCCAAGAAACCCCCAGGGCAAACACCGGGGAGCTGTTTTTT.

CDR3 bases: TGTGCCACCAGTGCCTGGGACACGCGGCAAGAGACCCAGTACTTC. Protein product: CATSAWDTRQETQYF. J is TRBJ2-5 and V is TRBV24-1, with D maybe TRBD1 (6 bases). Germline V gene data show CDR1 as KGHDR and CDR2 as SFDVKD. There are 15 residues in the CDR3. V was cut by 5 bases and J by 2 bases, with 14 bases left in between.

The V gene is TRBV29-1, the J gene TRBJ1-1; a weak D match, TRBD1 (5 bases). CDR1 is SQVTM, CDR2 ANQGSEA, per germline. V gave up 5 bases and J gave up 1 base, with 11 bases separating them. This CDR3 has 13 residues. This CDR3 reads CSVRTYQNTEAFF. Written as DNA, the CDR3 is TGCAGCGTTCGGACATACCAGAACACTGAAGCTTTCTTT.

The chain has TRBV6-5 and TRBJ1-2, with D hard to call. The CDR3 spans 13 residues. Per the germline V gene, CDR1 is MNHEY and CDR2 is SVGAGI. V was pared by 5 bases and J by 4 bases, with 11 bases between. DNA of the CDR3: TGTGCCAGCAGTCCGTTCCAGATCTATGGCTACACCTTC. As protein: CASSPFQIYGYTF.

This rearrangement joins TRBV19 to TRBJ2-3; 7 nucleotides align to TRBD1. Unmatched junction bases numbered 13, after V lost 4 bases and J lost 0 bases. Germline V gene data show CDR1 as LNHDA and CDR2 as SQIVND (reference sequence). The length of the CDR3 is 18 residues. The CDR3 reads CASSTRPGQLSSTDTQYF. The CDR3 DNA reads as TGTGCCAGTAGTACCCGCCCGGGACAGCTCTCTAGCACAGATACGCAGTATTTT.

This clone is medium-sized. The chain joins TRBV27 to TRBJ1-4; 7 bases fit TRBD1. The germline V gene has CDR1 MNHEY and CDR2 SMNVEV (reference sequence). V lost 1 base, J lost 6 bases, and 2 bases stayed unmatched. The CDR3 has 14 residues. The CDR3 is CASSLWDSYEKLFF. The CDR3 nucleotides are TGTGCCAGCAGTTTATGGGACAGTTATGAAAAACTGTTTTTT.

The chain has TRBV4-1 and TRBJ2-2; TRBD1 matches at 9 bases. Trimming took 2 bases from V and 2 from J; bases not matched to a gene: 6. The length of the CDR3 is 17 residues. CDR1 MGHRA and CDR2 YSYEKL come from the germline V gene. CDR3 amino acids: CASSQLTGGLNTGELFF. The CDR3 bases are TGCGCCAGCAGCCAACTCACAGGGGGCTTAAACACCGGGGAGCTGTTTTTT.

This clone was recorded only once. This sequence joins TRBV7-2 and TRBJ1-4; TRBD1 is a possible D gene (5 bases). From germline, CDR1 is SGHTA and CDR2 FQGNSA. Trimming shortened V by 5 bases and J by 8 bases, and 24 bases separated the two germline ends. The CDR3 runs to 17 residues. The CDR3, as DNA: TGTGCCAGCAGCCCTCGAGCCGGGGCAGGGAAAGGGGAAAAACTGTTTTTT. Encoded protein: CASSPRAGAGKGEKLFF. The complete variable domain, with remaining parts taken from reference TRBV7-2 and TRBJ1-4, reads GAGVSQSPSNKVTEKGKDVELRCDPISGHTALYWYRQSLGQGLEFLIYFQGNSAPDKSGLPSDRFSAERTGGSVSTLTIQRTQQEDSAVYLCASSPRAGAGKGEKLFFGSGTQLSVL.

A single count supports this clone. The chain uses TRBV18 and TRBJ2-3; D ambiguous. This CDR3 has 14 residues. The V and J ends lost 5 bases and 0 bases respectively, with 9 bases between them. Germline CDR1 and CDR2: KGHSH and LQKENI. This CDR3 reads CASSSDSSTDTQYF. For the CDR3, the DNA is TGTGCCAGCTCATCAGACTCAAGCACAGATACGCAGTATTTT.

This chain joins TRBV7-2 and TRBJ1-6; D unresolved. The CDR3 contains 14 residues. Germline V gene sequence: CDR1 SGHTA, CDR2 FQGNSA. V dropped 4 bases and J dropped 5 bases, with 9 bases sitting between them. CDR3 loop: CASSWRLDNSPLHF. For the CDR3, the DNA is TGTGCCAGCAGCTGGAGGCTAGATAATTCACCCCTCCACTTT.

The CDR3 coding sequence is TGTGCCAGCTCACCATACAGGGGCCCCACTGAAGCTTTCTTT. Amino acid sequence: CASSPYRGPTEAFF. V usage is TRBV18 and J usage is TRBJ1-1, with TRBD1 matching over 7 bases. The CDR3 covers 14 residues. The germline V gene encodes CDR1 KGHSH and CDR2 LQKENI. J gave up 4 bases and V 2 bases, and 4 bases lay outside the gene matches.

The V call is TRBV29-1, the J call TRBJ2-2; either TRBD1 or TRBD2 may fit D (5 bases each). Germline V gene data show CDR1 as SQVTM and CDR2 as ANQGSEA. V lost 7 bases and J 4 bases, leaving 13 bases between the germline ends. The CDR3 is made up of 13 amino acids. The CDR3 spells CSARVGTTGELFF. DNA of the CDR3: TGCAGCGCCCGAGTAGGGACCACCGGGGAGCTGTTTTTT.

The gene calls are TRBV4-3 and TRBJ1-2, with TRBD1 as a possible D gene (6 bases). Germline CDR1 LGHNA, CDR2 YSLEER. V gave up 1 base and J gave up 2 bases, with 11 bases separating them. The CDR3 totals 15 residues. CDR3 in amino acids: CASSQVQQGNYGYTF. CDR3 in DNA: TGCGCCAGCAGCCAAGTCCAACAGGGCAACTATGGCTACACCTTC.

V gene TRBV5-6 combines with J gene TRBJ2-3; tentative D call: TRBD1 (7 bases). Germline V gene sequence: CDR1 SGHDT, CDR2 YYEEEE. This CDR3 region has 15 residues. Between the trimmed V and J ends, which lost 4 bases and 3 bases, there was a span of 15 bases. The CDR3 loop reads CASSMTAGGTDTQYF. CDR3 bases: TGTGCCAGCAGCATGACGGCAGGGGGGACAGATACGCAGTATTTT.

This clone was observed a few times. V gene TRBV2 combines with J gene TRBJ2-2, with TRBD1 as a possible D gene (5 bases). V lost 4 bases, J lost 5 bases, and 8 bases lay in between. The germline gives CDR1 SNHLY, CDR2 FYNNEI. The CDR3 is 13 residues long. The CDR3 is CASSVQGTGELFF. The CDR3 nucleotides are TGTGCCAGCAGTGTTCAGGGAACCGGGGAGCTGTTTTTT.

The rearrangement links TRBV19 to TRBJ1-5; D might be TRBD1 (5 bases). V dropped 5 bases and J dropped 0 bases, with 11 bases sitting between them. CDR3 length: 15 residues. Per germline, CDR1 LNHDA and CDR2 SQIVND (reference sequence). CDR3 coding DNA: TGTGCCAGTAGTGAGGGACTATATAGCAATCAGCCCCAGCATTTT. It encodes CASSEGLYSNQPQHF. The full variable domain, completed using reference TRBV19 and TRBJ1-5, is DGGITQSPKYLFRKEGQNVTLSCEQNLNHDAMYWYRQDPGQGLRLIYYSQIVNDFQKGDIAEGYSVSREKKESFPLTVTSAQKNPTAFYLCASSEGLYSNQPQHFGDGTRLSIL.

CDR3 protein: CASSPAGGPRWAEAFF. The CDR3 nucleotides read TGTGCCAGCAGTCCAGCCGGGGGCCCTCGTTGGGCTGAAGCTTTCTTT. The chain links TRBV27 to TRBJ1-1; a possible D gene is TRBD1 (6 bases). The germline V gene has CDR1 MNHEY and CDR2 SMNVEV (reference sequence). Trimming removed 5 bases from V and 6 bases from J, with 22 bases in between. There are 16 residues in the CDR3.

The chain employs TRBV25-1 and TRBJ2-3; 11 bases agree with TRBD2. The V and J ends lost 4 bases and 2 bases, in that order; junction bases with no gene match: 5. The germline gives CDR1 MGHDK, CDR2 SYGVNS. The CDR3 has 16 residues. In nucleotides, the CDR3 is TGTGCCAGCAGTGGCGAACTAGCGGGGGCCACAGATACGCAGTATTTT. Translation gives CASSGELAGATDTQYF.

The genes are TRBV6-6 and TRBJ1-5, with D possibly being TRBD1 (5 bases). The germline gives CDR1 MNHNY, CDR2 SVGAGI (reference sequence). Trimming shortened V by 2 bases and J by 4 bases, and 12 bases separated the two germline ends. The CDR3 has 15 amino acids. CDR3 residues: CASSYEGLLNQPQHF. CDR3 coding DNA: TGTGCCAGCAGTTACGAGGGGCTCCTGAATCAGCCCCAGCATTTT.

In DNA, the CDR3 is TGCGCCAGCAGCTTGGGGACTAGGGGCGAGCAGTTCTTC. This sequence encodes CASSLGTRGEQFF. The chain links TRBV5-1 to TRBJ2-1, with TRBD2 matching over 7 bases. Germline assignment: CDR1 SGHRS and CDR2 YFSETQ. J gave up 10 bases and V 0 bases, and 4 bases lay outside the gene matches. This CDR3 is 13 amino acids long. The full variable domain, its missing parts supplied by reference TRBV5-1 and TRBJ2-1, is KAGVTQTPRYLIKTRGQQVTLSCSPISGHRSVSWYQQTPGQGLQFLFEYFSETQRNKGNFPGRFSGRQFSNSRSEMNVSTLELGDSALYLCASSLGTRGEQFFGPGTRLTVL.

The chain recombines TRBV24-1 with TRBJ2-3; D is unclear. The germline V gene encodes CDR1 KGHDR and CDR2 SFDVKD. Trimming took off 4 bases at V and 4 bases at J, with 17 bases between the two ends. The CDR3 spans 16 residues. The CDR3 loop reads CATSDRHDPLADTQYF. CDR3 DNA sequence: TGTGCCACCAGTGACAGACACGACCCGCTGGCAGATACGCAGTATTTT.

This chain joins TRBV29-1 and TRBJ2-4; possible D gene TRBD2, 6 bases. V lost 6 bases and J 7 bases, leaving 13 bases between the germline ends. In germline, CDR1 is SQVTM, CDR2 ANQGSEA. The CDR3 contains 12 residues. This CDR3 reads CSVGDFGNIQYF. As DNA, the CDR3 is TGCAGCGTCGGGGACTTCGGGAACATTCAGTACTTC. Combining the CDR3 with reference TRBV29-1 and TRBJ2-4 gives the whole variable domain SAVISQKPSRDICQRGTSLTIQCQVDSQVTMMFWYRQQPGQSLTLIATANQGSEATYESGFVIDKFPISRPNLTFSTLTVSNMSPEDSSIYLCSVGDFGNIQYFGAGTRLSVL.

The V and J genes are TRBV7-3 and TRBJ2-3, with D possibly TRBD1 on 6 matching bases. Trimming pared 0 bases from V and 4 bases from J, leaving 14 bases between. The CDR3 is made up of 16 amino acids. Germline CDR1 is SGHTA and CDR2 is FQGTGA. The CDR3 DNA reads as TGTGCCAGCAGCTTAACGGGGGCCCAAGGTCCAGATACGCAGTATTTT. Amino acid sequence: CASSLTGAQGPDTQYF.

V usage is TRBV6-5 and J usage is TRBJ2-1, with 7 bases aligning to TRBD2. V lost 0 bases to trimming and J lost 6 bases; unmatched junction nucleotides: 5. Germline lookup yields CDR1 MNHEY and CDR2 SVGAGI. There are 15 residues in the CDR3. CDR3 coding DNA: TGTGCCAGCAGTTACTCGTGGACTAGTGGCAATGAGCAGTTCTTC. This encodes CASSYSWTSGNEQFF.